Below, 27 T cell receptor beta chains from the same sample are listed, as sequenced in a study of T cells after yellow fever vaccination. MiXCR, run by TCRdb on the 5' RACE reads, gives a single entry per CDR3 protein. The sample has 400,000 to 450,000 distinct CDR3 sequences, over 15% seen once. Sample: PBMCs, taken before the yellow fever booster vaccination. The source of these receptors is a man younger than 30 who received the YFV17D yellow fever vaccine.

This clonotype was detected only a few times. The V and J genes are TRBV9 and TRBJ2-2; no firm D call. The germline CDR1 and CDR2 sequences are SGDLS and YYNGEE. This CDR3 comprises 17 residues. The V end lost 3 bases, the J end lost 2 bases, and 17 bases lay between the germline ends. CDR3 region: CASSEGGVARNTGELFF. CDR3 DNA: TGTGCCAGCAGCGAGGGCGGAGTGGCCCGAAACACCGGGGAGCTGTTTTTT.

This clonotype showed up many times. This chain links TRBV4-3 with TRBJ1-6, with D possibly matching TRBD1 (6 bases). Trimming took off 4 bases at V and 10 bases at J, with 23 bases between the two ends. This CDR3 is built from 17 residues. The germline V gene encodes CDR1 LGHNA and CDR2 YSLEER. The CDR3 protein is CASSRGEGRDNRSPLHF. CDR3 bases: TGCGCCAGCAGCCGGGGAGAGGGTCGGGACAATAGGTCACCCCTCCACTTT.

This clonotype has ten or more counts. The CDR3 coding sequence is TGTGCCAGCAGGGGGGGTCAAGCGGATGGCTACACCTTC. This gives the protein CASRGGQADGYTF. The chain links TRBV7-2 to TRBJ1-2; TRBD1 might be the D (5 bases). This CDR3 region has 13 residues. Trimming stripped 6 bases from V and 6 bases from J, with 14 bases between. Germline CDR1 SGHTA, CDR2 FQGNSA.

This clonotype was counted at least ten times. The V and J genes are TRBV5-1 and TRBJ2-5; D possibly corresponds to TRBD2 (6 bases). Deletions cut 0 bases from V and 5 bases from J, with 11 bases between. Germline V gives CDR1 SGHRS, CDR2 YFSETQ. The CDR3 sequence is 14 residues long. The CDR3 reads CASSLAPGVETQYF. DNA of the CDR3: TGCGCCAGCAGCTTGGCCCCGGGGGTGGAGACCCAGTACTTC.

This clonotype was observed a handful of times. The chain joins TRBV28 to TRBJ1-2; possibly TRBD1 for D (5 bases). Germline CDR1 and CDR2: MDHEN and SYDVKM. The CDR3 sequence is 10 residues long. Trimming removed 8 bases at V and 6 bases at J, with 7 bases between. This CDR3 reads CASGRDGYTF. CDR3 nucleotides: TGTGCCAGCGGCAGGGATGGCTACACCTTC.

For the CDR3, the DNA is TGCAGTGCTAGACAAGGGGCGGGGGGCCAAGAGACCCAGTACTTC. It yields the protein CSARQGAGGQETQYF. The chain uses TRBV20-1 and TRBJ2-5; 8 nucleotides match TRBD2. The germline gives CDR1 DFQATT, CDR2 SNEGSKA (reference sequence). The CDR3 is made up of 15 amino acids. Trimming cost V 2 bases and J 1 base; bases outside gene matches: 6.

There are a few counts of this clonotype. The DNA of the CDR3 is TGTGCCAGCAGTTTATCGGGACAGGGGGTTATTGAGCAGTTCTTC. Its translation is CASSLSGQGVIEQFF. This chain links TRBV12-3 or TRBV12-4 with TRBJ2-1, with 11 positions matching TRBD1. This CDR3 region has 15 residues. The V gene end was trimmed by 2 bases and the J gene end by 9 bases; junction bases not matched to a gene: 6.

There are a few counts of this clonotype. The genes are TRBV28 and TRBJ1-4; the D gene is possibly TRBD1 (5 bases). The V end was cut by 4 bases, the J end by 4 bases, with 13 bases between. CDR1 and CDR2 (germline): MDHEN, SYDVKM. The CDR3 sequence is 15 residues long. CDR3 nucleotide sequence: TGTGCCAGCAGTTCATCGGGACGGATTAATGAAAAACTGTTTTTT. Residues: CASSSSGRINEKLFF.

V usage is TRBV2 and J usage is TRBJ2-3; a weak D match, TRBD1 (6 bases). Germline V lookup: CDR1 SNHLY, CDR2 FYNNEI. V was shortened by 1 base and J by 5 bases, with 13 bases between the two germline ends. The CDR3 length is 15 residues. The CDR3 sequence: CASSEEAGVQDTQYF. Written as DNA, the CDR3 is TGTGCCAGCAGTGAAGAGGCAGGGGTCCAAGATACGCAGTATTTT.

Concerning this clonotype itself: Germline and junction disagree at one end, which may indicate a read error. This sequence joins TRBV7-9 and TRBJ1-1; possible D gene TRBD1, 5 bases. The CDR3 has 15 amino acids. Germline V gene data show CDR1 as SEHNR and CDR2 as FQNEAQ (reference sequence). DNA of the CDR3: TGTGCCAGCAGCTTAGCGGGGACCCTAAACAGTGAAGCTTTCTTT. Protein product: CASSLAGTLNSEAFF. The variable domain in full, with the rest retrieved from reference TRBV7-9 and TRBJ1-1, is DTGVSQNPRHKITKRGQNVTFRCDPISEHNRLYWYRQTLGQGPEFLTYFQNEAQLEKSRLLSDRFSAERPKGSFSTLEIQRTEQGDSAMYLCASSLAGTLNSEAFFGQGTRLTVV.

The gene calls are TRBV11-3 and TRBJ1-1; D gene ambiguous. This CDR3 is 13 amino acids long. The V end was cut by 6 bases, the J end by 2 bases, with 10 bases between. Germline V gives CDR1 SGHNT, CDR2 YENEEA. Written as DNA, the CDR3 is TGTGCCAGCAGTAACAGCCCAAACACTGAAGCTTTCTTT. It is translated as CASSNSPNTEAFF. Combining the CDR3 with reference TRBV11-3 and TRBJ1-1 gives the whole variable domain EAGVVQSPRYKIIEKKQPVAFWCNPISGHNTLYWYLQNLGQGPELLIRYENEEAVDDSQLPKDRFSAERLKGVDSTLKIQPAELGDSAVYLCASSNSPNTEAFFGQGTRLTVV.

Many counts were recorded for this clonotype. The CDR3 DNA reads TGTGCCAGCAGCGTAGCCCCAGGGGTGGATGAGCAGTTCTTC. Its protein is CASSVAPGVDEQFF. V is TRBV9 and J is TRBJ2-1; perhaps TRBD1 as D (6 bases). Looked up from germline, CDR1 is SGDLS and CDR2 is YYNGEE. Trimming removed 0 bases at V and 8 bases at J, with 12 bases between. This CDR3 is built from 14 residues.

This chain connects TRBV11-2 to TRBJ2-5, with D possibly TRBD1 on 6 matching bases. CDR1 and CDR2 (germline): SGHAT, FQNNGV. The CDR3 consists of 14 residues. V lost 2 bases to trimming and J lost 2 bases, with 9 bases between them. The CDR3 is CASSLRGWQETQYF. CDR3 DNA sequence: TGTGCCAGCAGCTTAAGGGGGTGGCAAGAGACCCAGTACTTC. The variable domain in full, completed from reference TRBV11-2 and TRBJ2-5, reads EAGVAQSPRYKIIEKRQSVAFWCNPISGHATLYWYQQILGQGPKLLIQFQNNGVVDDSQLPKDRFSAERLKGVDSTLKIQPAKLEDSAVYLCASSLRGWQETQYFGPGTRLLVL.

V usage is TRBV7-6 and J usage is TRBJ1-5; D gene unclear. The ends were cut back, 5 bases at V and 2 bases at J, with 10 bases in the middle. Germline lookup yields CDR1 SGHVS and CDR2 FNYEAQ. The CDR3 runs to 14 residues. The CDR3 DNA reads as TGTGCCAGCAGCCCTCTAACGGGCAATCAGCCCCAGCATTTT. It codes for CASSPLTGNQPQHF.

This clonotype was found a few times. The chain couples TRBV7-2 to TRBJ2-2; the match to TRBD2 covers 8 bases. V lost 3 bases to trimming and J lost 7 bases; unmatched junction nucleotides: 7. The CDR3 loop spans 15 amino acids. The germline gives CDR1 SGHTA, CDR2 FQGNSA. CDR3 loop: CASSFLGRDYGELFF. For the CDR3, the DNA is TGTGCCAGCAGCTTCCTCGGGAGGGATTACGGGGAGCTGTTTTTT.

This rearrangement joins TRBV7-2 to TRBJ2-7; 8 nucleotides agree with TRBD1. The CDR3 is 13 residues long. The germline V gene encodes CDR1 SGHTA and CDR2 FQGNSA. With 5 bases clipped from V and 6 bases from J, the junction kept 6 bases outside the gene matches. This chain's CDR3 is CASSARTGIEQYV. CDR3 bases: TGTGCCAGCAGCGCCCGGACAGGGATCGAGCAGTACGTC.

V is TRBV6-5 and J is TRBJ2-5, with no clear D. The V gene's germline CDR1 is MNHEY and CDR2 SVGAGI. CDR3 length: 14 residues. V was pared by 2 bases and J by 1 base, with 8 bases between. The CDR3 is CASSYVGSQETQYF. In nucleotides, the CDR3 is TGTGCCAGCAGTTACGTCGGCAGCCAAGAGACCCAGTACTTC.

This clonotype appeared many times. V gene TRBV6-5 combines with J gene TRBJ1-1; TRBD1 agrees at 9 bases. V lost 4 bases and J lost 4; bases outside the gene matches: 7. The CDR3 runs 15 residues. CDR1 and CDR2 from the germline V gene are MNHEY and SVGAGI. CDR3 sequence: CASSFDRGSATEAFF. In DNA form, the CDR3 reads TGTGCCAGCAGTTTCGACAGGGGGAGTGCCACTGAAGCTTTCTTT.

The chain recombines TRBV5-1 with TRBJ2-1, with 9 bases identical to TRBD2. The J segment lost 6 bases and the V segment lost 0 bases, leaving 7 bases of the junction unmatched. Germline CDR1 reads SGHRS; CDR2 reads YFSETQ. The CDR3 runs 16 residues. CDR3: CASSLDPSGDLNEQFF. CDR3 sequence (DNA): TGCGCCAGCAGCTTGGACCCTAGCGGGGACCTCAATGAGCAGTTCTTC.

There are a few counts of this clonotype. CDR3 in DNA: TGTGCCAGCAGCCCTCAGCCGGGCAGCGCCCAATACCGCTATGGCTACACCTTC. Its protein is CASSPQPGSAQYRYGYTF. This chain joins TRBV11-2 and TRBJ1-2; D gene uncertain. This CDR3 contains 18 residues. Germline V gene sequence: CDR1 SGHAT, CDR2 FQNNGV. V lost 5 bases to trimming and J lost 4 bases, with 26 bases between them.

This clonotype was detected only a few times. At one end, the junction sequence differs from germline, possibly due to a read error. V gene TRBV7-7 combines with J gene TRBJ2-5, with 9 bases fitting TRBD1. From germline, CDR1 is SSHAT and CDR2 FNYEAQ (reference sequence). The CDR3 totals 14 residues. CDR3 protein: CASSQTGGEGTQYF. The DNA for the CDR3 is TGTGCTAGCAGCCAGACAGGGGGTGAGGGGACCCAGTACTTC.

The V gene is TRBV6-5, the J gene TRBJ2-5; D is unclear. Trimming removed 2 bases from V and 4 bases from J, with 14 bases in between. Germline V lookup: CDR1 MNHEY, CDR2 SVGAGI. The CDR3 extends over 15 amino acids. This CDR3 is CASSYANSWAETQYF. CDR3 nucleotides: TGTGCCAGCAGTTACGCCAACAGCTGGGCAGAGACCCAGTACTTC.

This clonotype was seen more than once but under ten times. The V gene is TRBV20-1, the J gene TRBJ2-3, with 14 bases identical to TRBD2. Trimming removed 6 bases from V and 0 bases from J; junction bases left unmatched: 8. CDR1 is DFQATT and CDR2 is SNEGSKA in the germline V gene (reference sequence). The CDR3 is made up of 17 amino acids. CDR3 in amino acids: CSAQGLAGALSTDTQYF. Written as DNA, the CDR3 is TGCAGTGCGCAGGGACTAGCGGGGGCCCTGAGCACAGATACGCAGTATTTT.

This clonotype was detected only a few times. V usage is TRBV20-1 and J usage is TRBJ1-1; the match to TRBD1 covers 10 bases. CDR1 and CDR2 from the germline V gene are DFQATT and SNEGSKA (reference sequence). V lost 5 bases to trimming and J lost 3 bases; unmatched junction nucleotides: 6. The CDR3 is 14 amino acids. The CDR3 here is CSAPGQGEYTEAFF. CDR3 DNA: TGCAGTGCTCCAGGACAGGGGGAGTACACTGAAGCTTTCTTT.

In its sample, this clonotype was seen a few times. The CDR3 here is CASSVTGANVLTF. CDR3 in DNA: TGTGCCAGTAGTGTGACAGGGGCCAACGTCCTGACTTTC. The V and J genes are TRBV19 and TRBJ2-6; D ambiguous. V was trimmed by 5 bases and J by 4 bases, leaving 6 bases between them. The CDR3 runs to 13 residues. CDR1 and CDR2 from the germline V gene are LNHDA and SQIVND (reference sequence).

In its sample, this clonotype was seen many times. This chain uses TRBV7-9 with TRBJ2-1, with TRBD1 identical over 7 bases. With V trimmed by 5 bases and J by 6 bases, 13 bases remained unmatched. Germline V gene sequence: CDR1 SEHNR, CDR2 FQNEAQ (reference sequence). This CDR3 comprises 16 residues. DNA of the CDR3: TGTGCCAGCAGCCCCCGACAGGGTGGGATGGGCAATGAGCAGTTCTTC. Its protein product is CASSPRQGGMGNEQFF.

V usage is TRBV7-2 and J usage is TRBJ2-5; 11 nucleotides line up with TRBD1. The CDR3 spans 15 residues. Germline CDR1 SGHTA, CDR2 FQGNSA. J gave up 4 bases and V 5 bases, and 6 bases lay outside the gene matches. CDR3 DNA sequence: TGTGCCAGCAGCCTTTTTGGGACAGGGGGAGAGACCCAGTACTTC. It yields the protein CASSLFGTGGETQYF.